This is a list of T cell receptor beta chains from one sample in a study of cytomegalovirus exposure and HLA in healthy donors. Libraries were prepared by immunoSEQ multiplex PCR; TCRdb keeps only in-frame clonotypes and omits some of them. The sample shows about 220,000 clones, roughly 84% of them seen only once. Sequencing was performed on PBMCs. The receptors were sampled from a woman aged 25 to 39 in good health and CMV-seropositive. Each CDR3 is given with its conserved first and last residue. A D gene is named only where the DNA matches it firmly. Only some rows state a clone size, as once, few, many or a class for expanded clones.

j_call cdr3_length d_call v_call clone_size cdr3_aa cdr3_nt
TRBJ1-2 14 . TRBV29-1 . CSVDRTWGLGGYTF TGCAGCGTTGACCGGACATGGGGGTTAGGGGGCTACACCTTC
TRBJ2-5 14 . TRBV4-1 . CASSILVYQETQYF TGCGCCAGCAGCATCTTAGTGTACCAAGAGACCCAGTACTTC
TRBJ1-4 16 . TRBV11-3 . CASSSRTRATNEKLFF TGTGCCAGCAGCTCCCGGACAAGAGCAACTAATGAAAAACTGTTTTTT
TRBJ2-1 13 . TRBV15 . CATSPGGYNEQFF TGTGCCACCAGCCCTGGAGGGTACAATGAGCAGTTCTTC
TRBJ1-2 15 TRBD1 TRBV29-1 . CSVVEDRGRDYGYTF TGCAGCGTTGTAGAGGACAGGGGGCGGGACTATGGCTACACCTTC
TRBJ1-2 14 . TRBV6-5 . CASSYWGGKGGYTF TGTGCCAGCAGTTACTGGGGAGGAAAGGGTGGCTACACCTTC
TRBJ2-7 14 TRBD2 TRBV5-6 . CASGLAGEAYEQYF TGTGCCAGCGGACTAGCGGGAGAGGCCTACGAGCAGTACTTC
TRBJ2-5 13 . TRBV18 . CASSPGVAETQYF TGTGCCAGCTCACCTGGGGTGGCGGAGACCCAGTACTTC
TRBJ1-5 13 . TRBV10-3 . CAISPGEGQPQHF TGTGCCATCAGTCCCGGAGAAGGTCAGCCCCAGCATTTT
TRBJ2-6 15 . TRBV28 . CASRRVRSGANVLTF TGTGCCAGCAGGCGGGTTCGGTCTGGGGCCAACGTCCTGACTTTC
TRBJ1-2 14 . TRBV7-8 . CASSLPPDGTGYTF TGTGCCAGCAGCTTGCCGCCGGACGGTACTGGCTACACCTTC
TRBJ1-4 16 TRBD1 TRBV5-1 . CASSLVGQEYTEKLFF TGCGCCAGCAGCTTGGTTGGACAGGAGTATACCGAAAAACTGTTTTTT
TRBJ2-7 16 . TRBV11-2 . CASSWASGGGKYEQYF TGTGCCAGCAGCTGGGCTAGCGGAGGGGGGAAGTACGAGCAGTACTTC
TRBJ1-5 17 . TRBV4-3 . CASSQDLYTLSNQPQHF TGCGCCAGCAGCCAGGACTTATACACCCTTAGCAATCAGCCCCAGCATTTT
TRBJ2-7 14 . TRBV7-9 once CASSLGVQNGEQYF TGTGCCAGCAGCTTAGGTGTCCAGAACGGCGAGCAGTACTTC
TRBJ2-3 15 . TRBV6-5 . CASSYRGLSTDTQYF TGTGCCAGCAGTTATAGAGGGCTAAGCACAGATACGCAGTATTTT
TRBJ2-5 13 . TRBV18 . CASSSDYQETQYF TGTGCCAGCTCATCGGACTACCAAGAGACCCAGTACTTC
TRBJ1-5 14 . TRBV5-5 . CASSLEAGDQPQHF TGTGCCAGCAGCTTGGAGGCCGGGGATCAGCCCCAGCATTTT
TRBJ2-7 18 . TRBV4-1 . CASSQVLPERENAHEQYF TGCGCCAGCAGCCAAGTTTTGCCTGAACGGGAGAATGCCCACGAGCAGTACTTC
TRBJ1-1 14 . TRBV6-1 few CASSEGSDNTEAFF TGTGCCAGCAGTGAGGGTAGTGATAACACTGAAGCTTTCTTT
TRBJ2-7 14 TRBD1 TRBV11-3 . CASSLEGGRYEQYF TGTGCCAGCAGCTTAGAAGGGGGCAGATACGAGCAGTACTTC
TRBJ1-5 15 TRBD1 TRBV30 . CAWRQPGQGNQPQHF TGTGCCTGGAGGCAACCGGGACAGGGGAATCAGCCCCAGCATTTT
TRBJ1-1 15 . TRBV4-1 . CASSQVEFMNTEAFF TGCGCCAGCAGCCAAGTCGAGTTCATGAACACTGAAGCTTTCTTT
TRBJ2-1 14 . TRBV6-1 once CASSEASHTNEQFF TGTGCCAGCAGTGAAGCAAGCCACACCAATGAGCAGTTCTTC
TRBJ1-4 13 . TRBV5-6 . CASSLMRRRKLFF TGTGCCAGCAGCTTGATGCGTAGGAGGAAACTGTTTTTT
TRBJ2-1 16 TRBD1 TRBV6-5 . CASSYAGGKYYNEQFF TGTGCCAGCAGTTACGCAGGGGGCAAATACTACAATGAGCAGTTCTTC
TRBJ1-1 15 . TRBV7-2 few CASSLGAGADTEAFF TGTGCCAGCAGCTTAGGGGCAGGGGCGGACACTGAAGCTTTCTTT
TRBJ1-1 13 . TRBV5-1 . CASSSHYLQEAFF TGCGCCAGCAGCTCCCACTATTTACAGGAAGCTTTCTTT
TRBJ1-2 14 . TRBV11-2 . CASSLVVANYGYTF TGTGCCAGCAGCTTAGTAGTCGCCAACTATGGCTACACCTTC
TRBJ1-2 17 . TRBV4-3 . CASSQESQGTGDYGYTF TGCGCCAGCAGCCAAGAATCCCAGGGAACGGGGGACTATGGCTACACCTTC
TRBJ1-1 12 . TRBV11-3 . CASSFQNTEAFF TGTGCCAGCAGCTTTCAAAACACTGAAGCTTTCTTT
TRBJ1-2 14 . TRBV6-1 few CASSEALPVYGYTF TGTGCCAGCAGTGAAGCGCTTCCAGTCTATGGCTACACCTTC